This T cell receptor (beta chain) was obtained from a study of cytomegalovirus exposure and HLA in healthy donors (dated by TCRdb to the late 2010s). At the level of the whole study: According to an earlier analysis of several hundred of the donors, 200 million or so T cells yielded 117 million unique TCR beta sequences and approximately 280 Gb of sequence data. An early release that covered 500 to 800 HLA-typed donors contained around 330 gigabases of sequencing data and about 84 million unique TCR sequences. The genetic ancestry cluster associated with self-reported Caucasian donors included roughly four fifths of the 398 genotyped donors. The aim of the study was to test whether cataloging public T cell receptors could identify signatures of past pathogen exposure. The study used immunosequencing to profile the T cell repertoires of several hundred subjects and linked those repertoires to cytomegalovirus serostatus. A separate validation cohort of roughly 130 different subjects was used in addition to the roughly 720-subject first cohort. High-throughput TCR immunosequencing, statistical association of individual TCRs with disease status, and machine learning were combined to predict cytomegalovirus infection status. A later analysis re-examined previously published TCR beta repertoires from 600 to 700 donors and added high-resolution HLA genotyping to investigate patterns of TCR occurrence. Rather than using new phenotypic data, the later analysis identified candidate immune exposures from TCR beta sequences and from how often those sequences occurred across donors. To decide whether each TCR beta V gene segment behaved as functional or pseudogenic, an earlier analysis of several hundred of the donors relied on high-throughput TCR beta sequencing. Donor age, sex, ethnicity and CMV serostatus were compiled alongside the repertoire data. A later genetic analysis used genome-wide SNP genotypes for about 60% of the roughly 700 donors, treating that subset as a discovery cohort. Every repertoire in the discovery cohort had been generated on one and the same sequencing platform. Class I and class II HLA loci were covered by the typing at four-digit resolution. The number of typed donors differed by locus: roughly 629-640 for A, B, C, DRB1 and DQB1; 500 to 550 for DQA1; fewer than 610 for DPA1; and around 470 for DPB1. About five DR-DQ haplotypes were treated as single units for association and clustering because of strong linkage in the cohort. Among under 450 genotyped donors of the cohort, an average of approximately 250,000 unique TCR beta nucleotide sequences were sequenced per donor, approximately 20% of them non-productive. The paper as a whole reports these results and caveats: The classifier was reported to diagnose cytomegalovirus status with high specificity and sensitivity in both the original and validation cohorts. Broadly in line with IMGT annotations, most TCR beta V segments showed up in productive rearrangements about 87% or about 30% of the time in an earlier analysis of several hundred of the donors. The only immune exposure information available for the cohort was CMV serostatus. The cohort was sequenced for TCR beta chains only, and without alpha or paired-chain data the features that could be detected were limited. A cluster of highly shared sequence variants was judged likely to be a technical artifact of the sequencing pipeline. According to the authors, the approach could potentially be generalized to other disease states and immunological phenotypes. In a later analysis, several top co-occurrence clusters were reported to appear linked to parvovirus B19, influenza, CMV and Epstein-Barr virus. A later genetic analysis reported fewer N-insertions in productive TCRs among donors in an Asian-associated ancestry cluster than the roughly 620-donor mean. While some public TCRs were present in many individuals, most TCR sequences turned up only very rarely across donors. Linkage disequilibrium might explain the correlated functional status among segregating V segments, but an unknown experimental factor could not be excluded. A total of 150 or so TCR beta chains were listed by the study as associated with cytomegalovirus. In a later analysis, about 16,000 TCR beta sequences were associated with specific HLA alleles at a false discovery rate of 0.05. In vitro tests confirmed that a few of the cytomegalovirus-associated TCR beta chains recognize cytomegalovirus antigens. According to a later analysis, most CMV-associated TCR beta chains appeared to be HLA-restricted, and the HLA associations seemed to be driven largely by CMV exposure. In a later analysis, HLA-associated TCR beta chains were found to be more clonally expanded and to have lower generation probabilities than equally common non-associated chains. Because some donors lacked HLA typing at each locus, the association tests relied only on the typed subset. In a later analysis, TCR association rates were found to vary across HLA loci, with the most associated TCRs seen for DRB1 alleles and the fewest for HLA-C alleles. Assigning TCR associations to individual alleles was difficult when HLA alleles, especially DR and DQ, strongly co-occurred. Because counts were too low, more than 15 rarely observed V segments, including chromosome 9 orphons, were left out of the earlier analysis of roughly 600 of the donors. V-gene and J-gene trimming of TCR beta chains was associated with a missense DCLRE1C variant in a later genetic analysis, and the association was replicated in an independent cohort. Presence/absence analyses assumed roughly uniform sequencing depth across donors, an assumption that may not hold. A further reported finding was that TCR beta sequences accurately predicted the HLA-A and HLA-B alleles for most subjects in the first cohort. Some IMGT-functional V segments, including TRBV6-2 and TRBV6-3, could not be told apart with the 87-base-pair reads, so those segments were excluded.

Libraries were made using the immunoSEQ multiplex PCR assay. For the multiplex PCR, a mixture combining 60 forward primers for TCR Vbeta segments and 13 reverse primers for TCR Jbeta segments was used. A multiplex PCR assay on genomic DNA amplified the CDR3 region of rearranged TCR beta genes. On the Illumina HiSeq System, the amplified TCR beta libraries were sequenced as 87-base-pair reads. The original pipeline was this. In a later analysis, some 80 million unique TCR beta chains were counted across the roughly 610 repertoires, and roughly 9.9 million of these chains were shared by at least two donors. To remove PCR and sequencing errors, raw reads were error-corrected and collapsed into unique sequences using a nearest-neighbor algorithm that merged closely related sequences. To assign V, D and J gene segments, CDR3 sequences were aligned to IMGT reference sequences. For a sequence to be retained, at least a six-nucleotide match to both a V gene segment and a J gene segment was required. A rearrangement was called productive if the CDR3 had no stop codons and remained in frame with V and J, and every other rearrangement was called non-productive. Following IMGT convention, CDR3 was defined as the stretch from the second conserved V-encoded cysteine up to the conserved J-encoded phenylalanine. The earlier analysis of 550 to 650 of the donors excluded any sequence lacking an unambiguous match to a single V gene segment. In an earlier analysis of around 600 of the donors, V segments were called functional above 56.7% productive rearrangements and were called segregating when the between-donor standard deviation exceeded 5%. To diagnose cytomegalovirus status from the catalog of TCR beta chain sequences, a statistical classification framework was built. A later analysis assigned V and J genes by comparing TCR nucleotide sequences with IMGT/GENE-DB human TR gene sequences. A later analysis assigned CDR3 sequences and most-parsimonious VDJ recombination scenarios with the TCRdist pipeline. In a later analysis, each TCR beta chain was defined by its CDR3 amino acid sequence together with its V-gene family, and reads without a unique V-gene family were excluded. A later analysis removed over 500 highly shared, low-generation-probability nucleotide sequences to deal with suspected cross-contamination and a sequencing artifact. In a later analysis, a clonal expansion index was calculated for each public chain from normalized within-repertoire ranks of inferred template counts. Generation probabilities in a later analysis came from a VDJ recombination model fitted to out-of-frame rearrangements, and those results were checked against IGoR. In a later analysis, hypergeometric tests were used to score TCR-TCR, TCR-HLA and TCR-CMV co-occurrence, with a repertoire-size bias correction applied to TCR pairs. In a later analysis, false discovery rates were estimated by permuting HLA or CMV assignments 20 times. In a later analysis, co-occurring TCRs were grouped using DBSCAN, with TCRdist sequence similarity added in when clustering inside HLA-allele-positive subsets. Co-occurrence clustering excluded repertoires with fewer than 30,000 or more than 120,000 public chains, plus five with anomalous nucleotide sharing. The source is immuneACCESS, and TCRdb retained only in-frame sequences with V and J called. Part of the clones is not carried over; for the studies checked, unresolved V genes explain less than half of this, and the remainder is unexplained. V, J and clone size were drawn from that table, and D and trimming were deduced from the DNA. The sample records roughly 130,000 clones, more than 55% of which are singletons. The ten largest clonotypes hold roughly 6% of the sample.

In total, 600 or so healthy bone marrow donors made up the cohort. All cohort members were sampled while nominally healthy, although unrecorded immune exposures were likely present. The donor was CMV seronegative and belonged to the group of 352 seronegative cohort members. Each donor provided a peripheral blood sample, and peripheral blood mononuclear cells were used for TCR beta sequencing. Genomic DNA extraction from the blood cell samples was performed with the Qiagen DNeasy Blood Extraction Kit. With respect to this clone: There is no known antigen for this receptor. Per-nucleotide qualities are absent, and no much larger clonotype sits a single base away.

Taken from cysteine to phenylalanine, the CDR3 has 20 residues. The read is trimmed to its CDR3 DNA, 60 bases read in frame from base 1. Sequences were obtained from PBMCs. The receptor was derived from an older woman in good health and CMV-seronegative. The sequence links TRBV21-1 to TRBJ2-6; TRBD1 was called by the table and not checked on the DNA. TRBV21-1 is termed a pseudogene. CDR3 sequence: CASSKGGPGQGECGANVLTF. The DNA reads TGTGCCAGCAGCAAGGGGGGACCGGGACAGGGGGAATGTGGGGCCAACGTCCTGACTTTC.